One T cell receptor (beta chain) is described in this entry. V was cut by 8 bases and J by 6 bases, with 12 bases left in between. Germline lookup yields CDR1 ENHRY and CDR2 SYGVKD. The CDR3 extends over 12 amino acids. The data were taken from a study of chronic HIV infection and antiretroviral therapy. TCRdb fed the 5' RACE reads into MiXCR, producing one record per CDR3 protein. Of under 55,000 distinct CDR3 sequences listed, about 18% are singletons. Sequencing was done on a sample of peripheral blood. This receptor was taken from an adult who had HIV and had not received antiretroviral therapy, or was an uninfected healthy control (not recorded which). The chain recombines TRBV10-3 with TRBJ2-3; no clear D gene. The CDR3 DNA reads TGTGCCATCTCCATGCCCGGGGATACGCAGTATTTT. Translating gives CAISMPGDTQYF.